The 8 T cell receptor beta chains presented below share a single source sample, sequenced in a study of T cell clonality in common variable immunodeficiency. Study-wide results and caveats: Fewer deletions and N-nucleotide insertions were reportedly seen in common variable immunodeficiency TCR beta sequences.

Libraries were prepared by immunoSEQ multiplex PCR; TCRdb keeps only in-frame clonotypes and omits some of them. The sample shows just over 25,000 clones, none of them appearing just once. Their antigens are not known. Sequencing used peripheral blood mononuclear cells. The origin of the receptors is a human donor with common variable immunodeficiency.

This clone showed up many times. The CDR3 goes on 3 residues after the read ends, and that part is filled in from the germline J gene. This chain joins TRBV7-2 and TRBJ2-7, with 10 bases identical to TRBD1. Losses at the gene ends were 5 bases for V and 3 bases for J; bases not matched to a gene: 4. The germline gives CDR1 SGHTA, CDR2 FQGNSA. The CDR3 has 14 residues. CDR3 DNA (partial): TGTGCCAGCAGCACGGGACAGGGGAGCTACGAG. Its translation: CASSTGQGSYE. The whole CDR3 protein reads CASSTGQGSYEQYF.

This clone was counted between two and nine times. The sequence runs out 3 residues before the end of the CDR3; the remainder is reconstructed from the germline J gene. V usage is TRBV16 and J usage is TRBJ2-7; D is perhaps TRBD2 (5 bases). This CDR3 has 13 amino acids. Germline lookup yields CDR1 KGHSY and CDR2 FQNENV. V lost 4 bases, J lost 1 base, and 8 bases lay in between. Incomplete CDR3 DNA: TGTGCCAGCAGCCCGAGGGTGTCCTACGAG. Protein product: CASSPRVSYE. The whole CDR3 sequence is CASSPRVSYEQYF.

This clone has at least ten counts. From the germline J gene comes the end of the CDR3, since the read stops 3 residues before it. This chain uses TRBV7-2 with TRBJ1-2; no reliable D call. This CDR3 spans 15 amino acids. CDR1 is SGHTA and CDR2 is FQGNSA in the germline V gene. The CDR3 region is CASSLAFAVPVPYTF. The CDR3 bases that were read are TGTGCCAGCAGCTTAGCCTTTGCGGTCCCAGTTCCC.

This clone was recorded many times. CDR3: CASSQGGEEYEQYF. CDR3 DNA (partial): TGTGCCAGCAGCCAGGGGGGTGAGGAGTACGAG. The chain links TRBV28 to TRBJ2-7; weak D call: TRBD1 (7 bases). The read ends 3 residues early relative to the CDR3; the germline J gene fills the gap. V lost 6 bases, J lost 4 bases, and 16 bases lay in between. The germline V gene encodes CDR1 MDHEN and CDR2 SYDVKM. This CDR3 region has 14 residues.

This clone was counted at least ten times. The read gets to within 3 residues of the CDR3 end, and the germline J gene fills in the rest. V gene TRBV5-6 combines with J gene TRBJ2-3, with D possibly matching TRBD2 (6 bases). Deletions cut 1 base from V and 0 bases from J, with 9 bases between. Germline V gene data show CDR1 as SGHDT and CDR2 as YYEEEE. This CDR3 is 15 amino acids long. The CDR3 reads CASSLSGRSTDTQYF. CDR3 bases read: TGTGCCAGCAGCTTGAGCGGGCGGAGCACAGATACG. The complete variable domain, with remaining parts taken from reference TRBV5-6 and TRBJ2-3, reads DAGVTQSPTHLIKTRGQQVTLRCSPKSGHDTVSWYQQALGQGPQFIFQYYEEEERQRGNFPDRFSGHQFPNYSSELNVNALLLGDSALYLCASSLSGRSTDTQYFGPGTRLTVL.

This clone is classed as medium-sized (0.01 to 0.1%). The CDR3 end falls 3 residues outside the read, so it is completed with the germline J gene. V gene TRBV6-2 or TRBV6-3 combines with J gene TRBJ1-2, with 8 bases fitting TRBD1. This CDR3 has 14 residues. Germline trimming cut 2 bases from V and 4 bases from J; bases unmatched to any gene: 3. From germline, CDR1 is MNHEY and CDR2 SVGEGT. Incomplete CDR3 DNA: TGTGCCAGCAGTTACGGGGACAGGATCTATGGC. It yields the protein CASSYGDRIYG. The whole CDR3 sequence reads CASSYGDRIYGYTF.

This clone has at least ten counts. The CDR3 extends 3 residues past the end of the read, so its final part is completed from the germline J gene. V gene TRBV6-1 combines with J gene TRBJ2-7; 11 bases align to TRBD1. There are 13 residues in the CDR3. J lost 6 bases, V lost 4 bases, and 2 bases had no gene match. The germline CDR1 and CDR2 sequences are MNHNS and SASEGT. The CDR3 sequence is CASSAGQGVEQYF. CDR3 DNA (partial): TGTGCCAGCAGTGCGGGACAGGGGGTCGAG.

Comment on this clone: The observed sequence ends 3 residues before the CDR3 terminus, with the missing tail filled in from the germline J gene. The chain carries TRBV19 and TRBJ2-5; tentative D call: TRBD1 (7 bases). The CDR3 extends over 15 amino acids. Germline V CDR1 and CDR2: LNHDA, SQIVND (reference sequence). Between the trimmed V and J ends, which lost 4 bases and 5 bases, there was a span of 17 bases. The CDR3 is CASSKDRARGETQYF. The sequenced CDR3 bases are TGTGCCAGTAGTAAAGACAGGGCCCGGGGGGAGACC.